This TCR beta chain originates from a study of blood T cell repertoires in COVID-19. The CDR3 is 13 residues long. After removal of 4 bases from V and 14 bases from J, the junction contained 7 bases not matched to a gene. Per germline, CDR1 LNHDA and CDR2 SQIVND (reference sequence). In the original processing: Amplifying reference gene primers gave estimates of nucleated cell counts. Method: immunoSEQ multiplex PCR; TCRdb's copy keeps in-frame clones and lacks some. For V, J and clone size, that table is used; D and trimming come from the DNA. Of about 140,000 clones listed, about 85% were seen once; the top ten hold 6.2%. Cohorts were determined from participant-reported clinical history.

The specimen was PBMCs or T cells enriched from blood (not recorded which). V and J are TRBV19 and TRBJ1-6, with TRBD1 identical over 8 bases. This TCR derives from a woman in her forties who had recovered from COVID-19. Written as DNA, the CDR3 is TGTGCCAGTAGTACCGGACAGGGCTCTACCCTCCACTTT. It encodes CASSTGQGSTLHF.